These 27 T cell receptor beta chains were sequenced from one sample in a study of blood T cells in healthy people across ages. Primed by a sample-barcoded 5' primer and a J-beta primer mix, a second PCR proceeded for roughly 7 to 12 cycles. MiXCR, run by TCRdb on the 5' RACE reads, gives a single entry per CDR3 protein. Among hundreds of thousands of distinct CDR3 sequences listed, over 45% were seen once. Sequenced sample: blood. The receptors were sampled from a man aged 25 to 40 in good health.

The CDR3 sequence: CASSNFYKGLIHNEQFF. The CDR3 region has the DNA TGTGCCAGCAGCAATTTTTATAAAGGCCTGATACACAATGAGCAGTTCTTC. The chain has TRBV21-1 and TRBJ2-1. TRBV21-1 is given as a pseudogene. The CDR3 covers 17 residues.

The gene calls are TRBV2 and TRBJ1-1; D uncertain. Germline-derived CDR1 and CDR2 are SNHLY and FYNNEI. The V gene lost 4 bases and the J gene lost 1 base, with 7 bases spanning the gap. This CDR3 has 13 amino acids. CDR3 DNA: TGTGCCAGCAGTGTCCGGAAGAACACTGAAGCTTTCTTT. It translates to CASSVRKNTEAFF.

V is TRBV29-1 and J is TRBJ2-7; 9 nucleotides line up with TRBD2. Germline CDR1 is SQVTM and CDR2 is ANQGSEA. V lost 3 bases and J lost 5; bases outside the gene matches: 8. The CDR3 is made up of 14 amino acids. The CDR3 is CSVEPLREGHEQYF. CDR3 DNA sequence: TGCAGCGTTGAGCCTCTGCGGGAGGGCCACGAGCAGTACTTC.

This clonotype was detected a few times. The V and J genes are TRBV7-2 and TRBJ2-4; no clear D gene. The DNA end favors TRBJ2-7, so the J call may be wrong. Germline V gene lookup returns CDR1 SGHTA and CDR2 FQGNSA. The CDR3 extends over 16 amino acids. CDR3 bases: TGTGCCAGCAGCTTAGGAGGTTGGGGTAGCATTTCCGAGCAGTACTTC. The encoded protein is CASSLGGWGSISEQYF.

V usage is TRBV28 and J usage is TRBJ2-4; 8 bases fit TRBD1. Judging by the DNA end, TRBJ2-7 fits better; the J call may be wrong. Germline V gives CDR1 MDHEN, CDR2 SYDVKM. The CDR3 totals 13 residues. CDR3 bases: TGTGCCAGCAGGACTGACAGGGGCTACGAGCAGTACTTC. Its translation: CASRTDRGYEQYF.

Regarding this clonotype: Sequence at one end of the junction differs from germline and may be a read error. CDR3 sequence (DNA): TGTGCCAGCAGTGTAGACCCTGGGACTAGGACGGCCGGGGAGCTGTTTTTT. It yields the protein CASSVDPGTRTAGELFF. V and J are TRBV9 and TRBJ2-2; 8 bases map to TRBD2. CDR3 length: 17 amino acids. CDR1 and CDR2 (germline): SGDLS, YYNGEE.

The chain combines TRBV20-1 with TRBJ2-7; maybe TRBD2 (7 bases). The germline V and J ends were trimmed by 2 bases and 0 bases, with 14 bases remaining between them. This CDR3 contains 15 residues. Germline V gene lookup returns CDR1 DFQATT and CDR2 SNEGSKA (reference sequence). The CDR3 DNA sequence: TGCAGTGCTAGAACTGGGAGGGGGAGCTCCTACGAGCAGTACTTC. Translating gives CSARTGRGSSYEQYF.

This clonotype has a handful of counts. CDR3: CASSFSGAGANVLTF. The CDR3, as DNA: TGTGCCAGCAGTTTTTCGGGGGCTGGGGCCAACGTCCTGACTTTC. The chain employs TRBV12-3 or TRBV12-4 and TRBJ2-6; weak D call: TRBD2 (6 bases). With 3 bases removed from V and 2 bases from J, the gap between germline ends came to 8 bases. The CDR3 contains 15 residues.

This clonotype showed up many times. The V and J genes are TRBV12-3 or TRBV12-4 and TRBJ2-4; 9 nucleotides match TRBD1. V lost 0 bases to trimming and J lost 8 bases; unmatched junction nucleotides: 5. The CDR3 runs to 15 residues. The CDR3 DNA follows: TGTGCCAGCAGTTTAGCACAGGGGGCGATGGACATTCAGTACTTC. This sequence encodes CASSLAQGAMDIQYF.

The rearrangement uses TRBV29-1 and TRBJ2-1, with 8 nucleotides matching TRBD1. The CDR3 covers 15 residues. V lost 7 bases to trimming and J lost 0 bases; unmatched junction nucleotides: 8. Germline V CDR1 and CDR2: SQVTM, ANQGSEA. The CDR3 sequence: CSAIETGDSYNEQFF. The DNA of the CDR3 is TGCAGCGCGATCGAGACAGGGGACTCCTACAATGAGCAGTTCTTC.

The rearrangement joins TRBV25-1 to TRBJ2-3; no clear D. V was trimmed by 1 base and J by 2 bases, leaving 13 bases between them. The germline V gene has CDR1 MGHDK and CDR2 SYGVNS. CDR3 size: 16 residues. The chain's CDR3 is CASSESQSIFTDTQYF. In nucleotides, the CDR3 is TGTGCCAGCAGTGAATCACAGAGTATCTTCACAGATACGCAGTATTTT.

This clonotype came up once. The CDR3 nucleotides are TGTGCCAGCAGCGTACGCAGCCGAGGGGATGGCTACACCTTC. It yields the protein CASSVRSRGDGYTF. The V and J genes are TRBV11-2 and TRBJ1-2, with D possibly matching TRBD1 (5 bases). Germline CDR1 reads SGHAT; CDR2 reads FQNNGV. The CDR3 runs to 14 residues. With 5 bases removed from V and 6 bases from J, the gap between germline ends came to 16 bases.

The chain recombines TRBV7-9 with TRBJ2-1; a weak D match, TRBD2 (6 bases). Germline CDR1 is SEHNR and CDR2 is FQNEAQ (reference sequence). Trimming pared 6 bases from V and 5 bases from J, leaving 20 bases between. There are 16 residues in the CDR3. The CDR3 is CASSARAGRSDNEQFF. The DNA of the CDR3 is TGTGCCAGCAGTGCCCGAGCCGGGAGATCGGACAATGAGCAGTTCTTC.

This clonotype was counted only a few times. V usage is TRBV30 and J usage is TRBJ2-5; D ambiguous. The germline V gene encodes CDR1 GTSNPN and CDR2 SVGIG (reference sequence). This CDR3 comprises 11 residues. Trimming stripped 0 bases from V and 5 bases from J, with 4 bases between. In DNA, the CDR3 is TGTGCCTGGAGTGTCGGGGAGACCCAGTACTTC. Its translation is CAWSVGETQYF.

This rearrangement joins TRBV9 to TRBJ2-1; D may correspond to TRBD1 or TRBD2 (5 bases each). This CDR3 region has 15 residues. Germline V gene sequence: CDR1 SGDLS, CDR2 YYNGEE. The V and J ends lost 0 bases and 0 bases respectively, with 7 bases between them. The DNA for the CDR3 is TGTGCCAGCAGCGTAGGGGGGAACTCCTACAATGAGCAGTTCTTC. It yields the protein CASSVGGNSYNEQFF. The whole variable domain, remainder taken from reference TRBV9 and TRBJ2-1, is DSGVTQTPKHLITATGQRVTLRCSPRSGDLSVYWYQQSLDQGLQFLIQYYNGEERAKGNILERFSAQQFPDLHSELNLSSLELGDSALYFCASSVGGNSYNEQFFGPGTRLTVL.

The chain employs TRBV29-1 and TRBJ2-5; a weak D match, TRBD1 (5 bases). The germline gives CDR1 SQVTM, CDR2 ANQGSEA. The CDR3 runs to 13 residues. Trimming stripped 5 bases from V and 4 bases from J, with 14 bases between. The CDR3 DNA reads TGCAGCGTTATAGACAGAACTCGAGAGACCCAGTACTTC. It yields the protein CSVIDRTRETQYF.

The gene calls are TRBV6-1 and TRBJ1-2, with D possibly being TRBD1 (5 bases). In germline, CDR1 is MNHNS, CDR2 SASEGT. V lost 7 bases, J lost 6 bases, and 21 bases lay in between. This CDR3 has 15 residues. The CDR3 loop is CASNILSLTGDGYTF. CDR3 sequence (DNA): TGTGCCAGCAATATTCTTTCCCTTACGGGGGATGGCTACACCTTC.

V gene TRBV5-1 combines with J gene TRBJ2-7; 12 nucleotides line up with TRBD1. Germline V CDR1 and CDR2: SGHRS, YFSETQ. The CDR3 spans 12 residues. The V and J ends lost 7 bases and 9 bases, in that order; junction bases with no gene match: 5. The CDR3 region has the DNA TGCGCCAGCTTAGGGACAGGGGGCTTGCAGTACTTC. Its protein is CASLGTGGLQYF.

The V gene is TRBV6-1, the J gene TRBJ2-5; 11 bases align to TRBD1. CDR1 MNHNS and CDR2 SASEGT come from the germline V gene. V shed 6 bases, J shed 11 bases, and the junction held 17 bases outside the gene matches. The CDR3 loop spans 16 amino acids. CDR3 loop: CASSKIPGTGGREQYF. CDR3 DNA: TGTGCCAGCAGCAAGATCCCCGGGACAGGGGGTCGTGAGCAGTACTTC.

The chain employs TRBV11-2 and TRBJ2-3; no definite D call. Per the germline V gene, CDR1 is SGHAT and CDR2 is FQNNGV. V lost 0 bases and J lost 4, with 14 bases in between. The CDR3 contains 16 residues. This CDR3 reads CASSLDLARYSDTQYF. The CDR3 DNA follows: TGTGCCAGCAGCTTAGATCTTGCGAGATACTCAGATACGCAGTATTTT.

The chain links TRBV27 to TRBJ2-3; the D is unclear. The V and J ends lost 2 bases and 4 bases respectively, with 7 bases between them. The germline V gene encodes CDR1 MNHEY and CDR2 SMNVEV (reference sequence). The CDR3 is made up of 13 amino acids. For the CDR3, the DNA is TGTGCCAGCAGTTTAAAGGTCTCAGATACGCAGTATTTT. Protein product: CASSLKVSDTQYF.

Turning to this clonotype: A read error may account for a junction end that differs from germline. The chain is built from TRBV20-1 and TRBJ1-2; D not resolved. Germline lookup yields CDR1 DFQATT and CDR2 SNEGSKA (reference sequence). This CDR3 is 13 amino acids long. As DNA, the CDR3 is TGCAGTGCGACCAGGAGGCTTAACTATGGCTACGCCTTC. It encodes CSATRRLNYGYAF.

In its sample, this clonotype was seen a few times. The chain employs TRBV5-4 and TRBJ2-1; D may be TRBD1 (6 bases). The CDR3 totals 15 residues. Trimming removed 0 bases from V and 15 bases from J, with 22 bases in between. CDR1 is SGHNT, CDR2 YYREEE, per germline (reference sequence). This chain's CDR3 is CASSLGVDRRGLLFF. The CDR3 DNA reads as TGTGCCAGCAGCTTGGGGGTTGACAGGCGCGGACTGCTGTTCTTC.

There are a few counts of this clonotype. The chain couples TRBV9 to TRBJ2-1; a possible D gene is TRBD1 (6 bases). Germline lookup yields CDR1 SGDLS and CDR2 YYNGEE. The CDR3 length is 15 residues. V gave up 2 bases and J gave up 4 bases, with 13 bases separating them. The CDR3 region has the DNA TGTGCCAGCAGCGTGGGTCAGGGGAAATACAATGAGCAGTTCTTC. This sequence encodes CASSVGQGKYNEQFF.

The chain links TRBV3-1 to TRBJ2-1, with a weak D call TRBD1 (6 bases). The better agreement between TRBJ2-7 and the DNA end casts doubt on the J call. This CDR3 comprises 13 residues. The V gene's germline CDR1 is LGHDT and CDR2 YNNKEL (reference sequence). For the CDR3, the DNA is TGTGCCACCTCAGGGGTCCCAGACGACGAGCAGTACTTC. Translated: CATSGVPDDEQYF.

This clonotype turned up a few times. The CDR3 loop reads CSADSGRASSNNEQFF. The CDR3 DNA sequence: TGCAGCGCCGATAGCGGGAGGGCCTCAAGTAACAATGAGCAGTTCTTC. This rearrangement joins TRBV29-1 to TRBJ2-1; 11 bases match TRBD2. Per the germline V gene, CDR1 is SQVTM and CDR2 is ANQGSEA. This CDR3 region has 16 residues. V lost 7 bases and J lost 5; bases outside the gene matches: 13.

The chain recombines TRBV12-3 or TRBV12-4 with TRBJ2-5; 9 bases line up with TRBD1. This CDR3 has 11 residues. Unmatched junction bases numbered 3, after V lost 3 bases and J lost 13 bases. CDR3 bases: TGTGCCAGCAGTTTGGGGACAGGGCCGTACTTC. Its protein product is CASSLGTGPYF.